This entry lists 21 T cell receptor beta chains sequenced from one sample in a study of blood T cell repertoires in COVID-19. Here immunoSEQ multiplex PCR was the method, and the copy in TCRdb shows in-frame clones only, minus some. The data contain some 210,000 clones, approximately 90% of them singletons. The sequenced sample was peripheral blood. These receptors all come from a man younger than 45 with acute or convalescent COVID-19.

The chain couples TRBV18 to TRBJ2-7; TRBD2 aligns across 10 bases. The CDR3 runs to 15 residues. V trimming: 1 base; J trimming: 6 bases; junction bases outside the gene matches: 6. Germline CDR1 is KGHSH and CDR2 is LQKENI. The CDR3 DNA reads TGTGCCAGCTCACCACGTCTAGCGGGAGTATTCGAGCAGTACTTC. Its translation: CASSPRLAGVFEQYF.

This chain connects TRBV15 to TRBJ2-3, with a possible D match to TRBD2 (6 bases). CDR1 is LNHNV, CDR2 YYDKDF, per germline (reference sequence). The CDR3 is 14 amino acids. The V gene lost 9 bases and the J gene lost 2 bases, with 15 bases spanning the gap. The DNA of the CDR3 is TGTGCCACAAACCCTGGGGGGAACACAGATACGCAGTATTTT. This gives the protein CATNPGGNTDTQYF.

The chain is built from TRBV6-2 or TRBV6-3 and TRBJ1-6, with D uncertain. Germline CDR1 MNHEY, CDR2 SVGEGT. Trimming removed 0 bases at V and 9 bases at J, with 9 bases between. This CDR3 is built from 14 residues. Written as DNA, the CDR3 is TGTGCCAGCAGTTACTCGAGGCAAGCTTCACCCCTCCACTTT. Its protein is CASSYSRQASPLHF.

The rearrangement joins TRBV5-1 to TRBJ1-6; possible D gene TRBD1, 5 bases. CDR3 size: 14 residues. Trimming pared 0 bases from V and 8 bases from J, leaving 9 bases between. The germline CDR1 and CDR2 sequences are SGHRS and YFSETQ. CDR3 sequence (DNA): TGCGCCAGCAGCTTGGACAGGTTGGATTCACCCCTCCACTTT. This codes for CASSLDRLDSPLHF.

This chain links TRBV7-3 with TRBJ1-3; D remains unclear. Germline-derived CDR1 and CDR2 are SGHTA and FQGTGA. The CDR3 has 15 residues. V was shortened by 6 bases and J by 0 bases, with 12 bases between the two germline ends. The CDR3 spells CASSSDGVSGNTIYF. The CDR3, as DNA: TGTGCCAGCAGTTCCGACGGAGTCTCTGGAAACACCATATATTTT.

This clone was seen only once. This chain connects TRBV11-3 to TRBJ2-3; 10 positions agree with TRBD1. Germline-derived CDR1 and CDR2 are SGHNT and YENEEA. V shed 4 bases and J 1 base; nucleotides not matched to a gene: 8. CDR3 size: 17 residues. This CDR3 is CASSWPGGTGGTDTQYF. The CDR3 DNA is TGTGCCAGCAGCTGGCCGGGGGGGACAGGGGGCACAGATACGCAGTATTTT.

This sequence joins TRBV19 and TRBJ2-7, with TRBD1 matching 8 bases. V lost 3 bases, J lost 4 bases, and 2 bases stayed unmatched. The CDR3 contains 13 residues. From germline, CDR1 is LNHDA and CDR2 SQIVND (reference sequence). Here the CDR3 reads CASSITGGYEQYF. The CDR3 coding sequence is TGTGCCAGTAGTATCACAGGGGGTTACGAGCAGTACTTC.

This chain joins TRBV19 and TRBJ2-7, with D perhaps matching TRBD2 (6 bases). Germline V gene sequence: CDR1 LNHDA, CDR2 SQIVND (reference sequence). The CDR3 loop spans 14 amino acids. Trimming took 9 bases from V and 4 from J, leaving 19 bases between them. DNA of the CDR3: TGTGCCAGGCGTTTAACTAGCCTACCATACGAGCAGTACTTC. This sequence encodes CARRLTSLPYEQYF.

The chain employs TRBV28 and TRBJ2-1, with TRBD1 matching 11 bases. The CDR3 is 15 amino acids. V was clipped by 5 bases and J by 6 bases; unmatched bases: 6. Germline V lookup: CDR1 MDHEN, CDR2 SYDVKM. In nucleotides, the CDR3 is TGTGCCAGCAGTACTCCTGGACAGGGGGCCAATGAGCAGTTCTTC. Encoded protein: CASSTPGQGANEQFF.

The genes are TRBV5-4 and TRBJ2-2; 8 bases line up with TRBD1. V lost 4 bases to trimming and J lost 7 bases; unmatched junction nucleotides: 3. Germline CDR1 is SGHNT and CDR2 is YYREEE (reference sequence). The CDR3 loop spans 13 amino acids. The CDR3 here is CASSPTGDGELFF. The CDR3 region has the DNA TGTGCCAGCAGCCCGACAGGGGACGGGGAGCTGTTTTTT.

This chain joins TRBV27 and TRBJ1-6, with a tentative D call TRBD1 (5 bases). CDR1 MNHEY and CDR2 SMNVEV come from the germline V gene (reference sequence). This CDR3 has 13 residues. Trimming removed 6 bases at V and 7 bases at J, with 10 bases between. The CDR3 DNA follows: TGTGCCAGCAGAGGACATTCGAATTCACCCCTCCACTTT. Encoded protein: CASRGHSNSPLHF.

V and J are TRBV6-5 and TRBJ1-4, with a weak D call TRBD1 (5 bases). With 5 bases removed from V and 4 bases from J, the gap between germline ends came to 14 bases. CDR1 is MNHEY and CDR2 is SVGAGI in the germline V gene. CDR3 size: 15 residues. This CDR3 is CASSLTAHLNEKLFF. In DNA, the CDR3 is TGTGCCAGCAGTCTGACAGCTCATCTTAATGAAAAACTGTTTTTT.

The chain uses TRBV28 and TRBJ2-7; D gene unclear. Germline values: CDR1 MDHEN, CDR2 SYDVKM. The V end was cut by 5 bases, the J end by 0 bases, with 17 bases between. The CDR3 extends over 16 amino acids. The CDR3 region is CASSTHVSYGSYEQYF. CDR3 nucleotides: TGTGCCAGCAGTACCCACGTGTCTTACGGCTCCTACGAGCAGTACTTC.

V and J are TRBV6-5 and TRBJ2-1; 10 bases agree with TRBD2. Losses at the gene ends were 6 bases for V and 4 bases for J; bases not matched to a gene: 6. The CDR3 extends over 15 amino acids. Germline assignment: CDR1 MNHEY and CDR2 SVGAGI. The CDR3 sequence: CASRALAGVYNEQFF. Written as DNA, the CDR3 is TGTGCCAGCAGGGCCCTAGCGGGAGTTTACAATGAGCAGTTCTTC.

The chain is built from TRBV11-2 and TRBJ1-1, with 9 nucleotides matching TRBD1. The CDR3 contains 15 residues. V dropped 6 bases and J dropped 8; count of bases not matched to a gene: 13. Germline V gives CDR1 SGHAT, CDR2 FQNNGV. The CDR3 DNA sequence: TGTGCCAGCAGGGGTACAGGGGGCGTTAGCGCCGAAGCTTTCTTT. Encoded protein: CASRGTGGVSAEAFF.

This clone showed up just once. The chain couples TRBV19 to TRBJ1-5, with 7 bases identical to TRBD1. Unmatched junction bases numbered 11, after V lost 5 bases and J lost 4 bases. The CDR3 has 16 amino acids. The germline V gene encodes CDR1 LNHDA and CDR2 SQIVND (reference sequence). CDR3 amino acids: CASSPQGLGWNQPQHF. The DNA for the CDR3 is TGTGCCAGTAGTCCACAGGGGCTAGGTTGGAATCAGCCCCAGCATTTT. Full variable domain (rest looked up from reference TRBV19 and TRBJ1-5): DGGITQSPKYLFRKEGQNVTLSCEQNLNHDAMYWYRQDPGQGLRLIYYSQIVNDFQKGDIAEGYSVSREKKESFPLTVTSAQKNPTAFYLCASSPQGLGWNQPQHFGDGTRLSIL.

V is TRBV4-1 and J is TRBJ2-7; no clear D gene. The germline V gene has CDR1 MGHRA and CDR2 YSYEKL. The CDR3 is made up of 13 amino acids. With 1 base removed from V and 4 bases from J, the gap between germline ends came to 8 bases. CDR3 amino acids: CASSQVVEYEQYF. CDR3 nucleotide sequence: TGCGCCAGCAGCCAAGTCGTAGAATACGAGCAGTACTTC.

V gene TRBV7-9 combines with J gene TRBJ2-7; 7 positions agree with TRBD1. V lost 5 bases, J lost 3 bases, and 13 bases stayed unmatched. This CDR3 comprises 16 residues. CDR1 SEHNR and CDR2 FQNEAQ come from the germline V gene (reference sequence). CDR3 protein: CASSPVRQGTHYEQYF. In nucleotides, the CDR3 is TGTGCCAGCAGCCCGGTAAGACAGGGCACCCACTACGAGCAGTACTTC.

This clone was detected only a few times. The chain recombines TRBV28 with TRBJ1-2; 8 bases fit TRBD1. The junction had 7 bases not matched to a gene; V was cut back by 10 bases and J by 6 bases. The germline CDR1 and CDR2 sequences are MDHEN and SYDVKM. The CDR3 has 12 amino acids. The CDR3 sequence: CATTGGWDGYTF. The DNA for the CDR3 is TGTGCCACTACAGGGGGATGGGATGGCTACACCTTC.

The chain has TRBV11-3 and TRBJ2-7; 9 bases align to TRBD1. This CDR3 contains 17 residues. The junction had 15 bases not matched to a gene; V was cut back by 4 bases and J by 5 bases. From germline, CDR1 is SGHNT and CDR2 YENEEA. CDR3 coding DNA: TGTGCCAGCAGCTCAGGGGTGGATGGGACAGGGATCCACGAGCAGTACTTC. It encodes CASSSGVDGTGIHEQYF.

The rearrangement uses TRBV28 and TRBJ1-2, with 7 bases matching TRBD1. Per germline, CDR1 MDHEN and CDR2 SYDVKM. V dropped 5 bases and J dropped 8; count of bases not matched to a gene: 8. The CDR3 length is 13 residues. The CDR3 DNA reads TGTGCCAGCAGTCCTGACAGGGCTAGAGGCTACACCTTC. Amino acid sequence: CASSPDRARGYTF.